One and the same sample provided the 21 T cell receptor beta chains below, sequenced in a study of T cell repertoires in cytomegalovirus infection. TCRdb re-called the reads through MiXCR, storing one row per CDR3 protein. The data hold roughly 860,000 distinct CDR3 sequences, with approximately 30% observed a single time. These receptors' targets are unknown. The input for sequencing was cultured CD8+ T cells from PBMCs, taken from culture after CMV antigen stimulation. The receptor source for this set is a human donor in good health (CMV status not recorded). Some clones in this sample may be carry-over from other donors' samples.

V gene TRBV6-2 or TRBV6-3 combines with J gene TRBJ2-1; D possibly corresponds to TRBD2 (7 bases). The germline V and J ends were trimmed by 2 bases and 4 bases, with 18 bases remaining between them. Germline V gene data show CDR1 as MNHEY and CDR2 as SVGEGT. The CDR3 has 17 residues. Here the CDR3 DNA reads TGTGCCAGCAGTTACGGGGGGGGACACCCTTTTTACAATGAGCAGTTCTTC. Amino acid sequence: CASSYGGGHPFYNEQFF.

V and J are TRBV12-3 or TRBV12-4 and TRBJ1-3; D is unclear. The CDR3 has 17 amino acids. The ends were cut back, 5 bases at V and 7 bases at J, with 24 bases in the middle. The DNA of the CDR3 is TGTGCCAGCAGTCCCCGAGGCATTTCCGACTGGCGGAACACCATATATTTT. Translating gives CASSPRGISDWRNTIYF.

The V gene is TRBV9, the J gene TRBJ2-7, with D hard to call. The germline CDR1 and CDR2 sequences are SGDLS and YYNGEE. V shed 4 bases and J shed 5 bases, with 19 bases lying between them. This CDR3 contains 15 residues. DNA for the CDR3: TGTGCCAGCAGCTCTGGCCCCTTCCCCCGCGACGAGCAGTACTTC. Protein sequence: CASSSGPFPRDEQYF.

On this clonotype itself: One junction end disagrees with the germline gene, perhaps due to a read error. The chain combines TRBV6-4 with TRBJ1-1; D remains ambiguous. Germline lookup yields CDR1 MRHNA and CDR2 SNTAGT. The CDR3 has 13 residues. In nucleotides, the CDR3 is TGTGTCAGCAGTGACACCATCGGCGCTGAAGCTTTCTTT. Residues: CVSSDTIGAEAFF.

The J gene is TRBJ1-5, the V gene TRBV27, with D possibly TRBD1 on 6 matching bases. The CDR3 totals 14 residues. Trimming took off 4 bases at V and 6 bases at J, with 13 bases between the two ends. In germline, CDR1 is MNHEY, CDR2 SMNVEV (reference sequence). Here the CDR3 reads CASSSTGPSQPQHF. As DNA, the CDR3 is TGTGCCAGCAGTTCGACAGGCCCCAGTCAGCCCCAGCATTTT.

This clonotype was recorded a few times. V gene TRBV25-1 combines with J gene TRBJ2-3; 11 bases agree with TRBD1. V was pared by 3 bases and J by 0 bases, with 2 bases of the junction left unmatched. The germline V gene has CDR1 MGHDK and CDR2 SYGVNS. This CDR3 spans 16 amino acids. The CDR3 reads CASSEDRGPSTDTQYF. The DNA for the CDR3 is TGTGCCAGCAGTGAGGACAGGGGGCCTAGCACAGATACGCAGTATTTT.

The gene calls are TRBV19 and TRBJ1-2; TRBD1 matches 7 bases. The CDR3 consists of 14 residues. Germline V gene lookup returns CDR1 LNHDA and CDR2 SQIVND (reference sequence). Unmatched junction bases numbered 9, after V lost 7 bases and J lost 4 bases. The CDR3 bases are TGTGCCAGTACCCCAGGGACAGACGCCTATGGCTACACCTTC. Translated, it gives CASTPGTDAYGYTF.

This clonotype has only a few counts. The CDR3 loop is CASSKPGDYGYTF. As DNA, the CDR3 is TGTGCCAGCTCAAAGCCGGGGGACTATGGCTACACCTTC. This sequence joins TRBV27 and TRBJ1-2; perhaps TRBD1 as D (5 bases). Germline CDR1 is MNHEY and CDR2 is SMNVEV (reference sequence). The CDR3 has 13 residues. Trimming shortened V by 8 bases and J by 3 bases, and 13 bases separated the two germline ends.

J is TRBJ1-2 and V is TRBV6-2 or TRBV6-3; 7 bases are a match to TRBD1. The CDR3 runs 14 residues. Unmatched junction bases numbered 5, after V lost 4 bases and J lost 3 bases. CDR1 MNHEY and CDR2 SVGEGT come from the germline V gene. CDR3 DNA: TGTGCCAGCAGTTGGGACAGCCTAGACTATGGCTACACCTTC. This translates into CASSWDSLDYGYTF.

CDR3 loop: CASIAGQGSYNEQFF. The CDR3 DNA follows: TGTGCCAGCATTGCGGGACAGGGGTCCTACAATGAGCAGTTCTTC. The chain recombines TRBV6-1 with TRBJ2-1; TRBD1 aligns across 10 bases. V gave up 7 bases and J gave up 1 base; unmatched junction bases: 4. The V gene's germline CDR1 is MNHNS and CDR2 SASEGT. CDR3 size: 15 residues.

The chain joins TRBV28 to TRBJ1-5; D is possibly TRBD1 (5 bases). The CDR3 totals 15 residues. Germline loops: CDR1 MDHEN, CDR2 SYDVKM. V gave up 6 bases and J gave up 3 bases, with 15 bases separating them. CDR3 region: CASSSDSTSNQPQHF. CDR3 coding DNA: TGTGCCAGCAGCTCAGACAGTACTTCCAATCAGCCCCAGCATTTT. Filled out from reference TRBV28 and TRBJ1-5, the complete variable domain reads DVKVTQSSRYLVKRTGEKVFLECVQDMDHENMFWYRQDPGLGLRLIYFSYDVKMKEKGDIPEGYSVSREKKERFSLILESASTNQTSMYLCASSSDSTSNQPQHFGDGTRLSIL.

The chain combines TRBV12-3 or TRBV12-4 with TRBJ1-2; tentative D call: TRBD1 (6 bases). Deletions cut 5 bases from V and 4 bases from J, with 14 bases between. This CDR3 region has 14 residues. The CDR3 DNA reads as TGTGCCAGCAGTACCCAGAGACAGGCCTATGGCTACACCTTC. The encoded protein is CASSTQRQAYGYTF.

The rearrangement uses TRBV27 and TRBJ2-3; perhaps TRBD1 as D (6 bases). This CDR3 comprises 17 residues. Germline CDR1 reads MNHEY; CDR2 reads SMNVEV (reference sequence). V was clipped by 3 bases and J by 4 bases, with 20 bases between them. Here the CDR3 reads CASSFPPGTTDPDTQYF. The CDR3 region has the DNA TGTGCCAGCAGTTTTCCCCCCGGGACAACCGATCCAGATACGCAGTATTTT.

This clonotype was counted many times. V gene TRBV4-1 combines with J gene TRBJ1-5; no clear D gene. The CDR3 length is 15 residues. CDR1 and CDR2 from the germline V gene are MGHRA and YSYEKL. Trimming pared 0 bases from V and 6 bases from J, leaving 12 bases between. CDR3 DNA sequence: TGCGCCAGCAGCCAAGATCGGGGAGGGATTCAGCCCCAGCATTTT. Translated: CASSQDRGGIQPQHF.

V gene TRBV4-2 combines with J gene TRBJ1-2, with D unresolved. The CDR3 totals 15 residues. With 6 bases removed from V and 0 bases from J, the gap between germline ends came to 14 bases. Per the germline V gene, CDR1 is LGHNA and CDR2 is YNFKEQ. This CDR3 is CASRRGEEANYGYTF. DNA of the CDR3: TGTGCCAGCAGGCGCGGGGAGGAAGCTAACTATGGCTACACCTTC.

The J gene is TRBJ1-3, the V gene TRBV19; TRBD1 aligns across 9 bases. The CDR3 covers 18 residues. Looked up from germline, CDR1 is LNHDA and CDR2 is SQIVND (reference sequence). Trimming removed 6 bases from V and 2 bases from J; junction bases left unmatched: 14. The CDR3 sequence: CASRLWGTGSEPGNTIYF. The CDR3 coding sequence is TGTGCCAGTAGACTCTGGGGGACAGGGTCGGAACCTGGAAACACCATATATTTT.

In this sample, this clonotype turned up a few times. This chain links TRBV7-2 with TRBJ1-1, with D unclear. The CDR3 runs to 13 residues. The germline V gene has CDR1 SGHTA and CDR2 FQGNSA. With 1 base removed from V and 6 bases from J, the gap between germline ends came to 9 bases. This chain's CDR3 is CASSLGVGAEAFF. CDR3 sequence (DNA): TGTGCCAGCAGCTTAGGGGTTGGAGCTGAAGCTTTCTTT.

This sequence joins TRBV12-3 or TRBV12-4 and TRBJ2-3, with 8 nucleotides matching TRBD2. Unmatched junction bases numbered 5, after V lost 2 bases and J lost 4 bases. The CDR3 has 15 amino acids. CDR3 DNA sequence: TGTGCCAGCAGTTTAACGGGGGGGTTCGCAGATACGCAGTATTTT. Residues: CASSLTGGFADTQYF.

The rearrangement uses TRBV9 and TRBJ2-3; D is perhaps TRBD1 (6 bases). This CDR3 is 14 amino acids long. V gave up 3 bases and J gave up 8 bases, with 16 bases separating them. Germline values: CDR1 SGDLS, CDR2 YYNGEE. This chain's CDR3 is CASSAGPPRGTQYF. DNA for the CDR3: TGTGCCAGCAGCGCCGGACCACCCAGGGGTACGCAGTATTTT.

Concerning this clonotype itself: This could be a read error, since a much larger clone is one nucleotide away. The chain uses TRBV7-8 and TRBJ2-5, with 7 nucleotides matching TRBD2. This CDR3 comprises 13 residues. Germline V lookup: CDR1 SGHVS, CDR2 FQNEAQ. CDR3 region: CASREENQETRYF. In DNA, the CDR3 is TGTGCCAGCCGGGAGGAGAACCAAGAGACCCGGTACTTC.

The rearrangement uses TRBV6-1 and TRBJ2-5; 9 positions agree with TRBD1. The CDR3 loop spans 16 amino acids. CDR1 and CDR2 from the germline V gene are MNHNS and SASEGT. The J segment lost 1 base and the V segment lost 3 bases, leaving 6 bases of the junction unmatched. This chain's CDR3 is CASSDLGQGPQETQYF. The CDR3 DNA is TGTGCCAGCAGTGACTTGGGACAGGGACCCCAAGAGACCCAGTACTTC.